This entry lists 16 T cell receptor beta chains sequenced from one sample in a study of CD8 T cells in ankylosing spondylitis (dated 2017 in TCRdb). Libraries were made using 5' RACE. For sequencing, an Illumina HiSeq 2500 was employed. The raw public reads went through TCRdb reprocessing: fastp at Q25, MiXCR clone calling, in-frame beta chains kept. Every distinct CDR3 protein forms one entry, paired with its most common genes and DNA. The sample records around 150,000 distinct CDR3 sequences, more than 5.5% of which are singletons. The ten largest clones add up to 9.5% to 15% of the sample. Sequenced sample: blood, either unsorted or a sorted T cell fraction (not recorded which). The source of these receptors is a female donor with ankylosing spondylitis or in good health (not recorded which).

This clonotype was observed a handful of times. The chain carries TRBV20-1 and TRBJ2-3; D is ambiguous. This CDR3 has 12 amino acids. Deletions cut 0 bases from V and 3 bases from J, with 4 bases between. The germline gives CDR1 DFQATT, CDR2 SNEGSKA (reference sequence). The CDR3 region is CSAREPTDTQYF. The CDR3 DNA reads TGCAGTGCTAGAGAGCCGACAGATACGCAGTATTTT.

The gene calls are TRBV15 and TRBJ2-7; a possible D gene is TRBD2 (6 bases). V was pared by 1 base and J by 3 bases, with 13 bases between. The germline CDR1 and CDR2 sequences are LNHNV and YYDKDF (reference sequence). The CDR3 has 15 residues. In DNA, the CDR3 is TGTGCCACCAGCAGAGGTGCGGGATTGGGCTACGAGCAGTACTTC. Protein: CATSRGAGLGYEQYF.

This clonotype was found many times. The V gene is TRBV7-8, the J gene TRBJ2-1; D is unresolved. Trimming removed 2 bases from V and 0 bases from J, with 14 bases in between. The CDR3 is 17 amino acids. The germline V gene encodes CDR1 SGHVS and CDR2 FQNEAQ. CDR3 protein: CASSLIGSRFSYNEQFF. In DNA, the CDR3 is TGTGCCAGCAGCTTAATCGGTTCCCGTTTCTCCTACAATGAGCAGTTCTTC.

The table lists this clonotype with many counts. J is TRBJ2-3 and V is TRBV15; D is unclear. The ends were cut back, 0 bases at V and 9 bases at J, with 10 bases in the middle. Germline assignment: CDR1 LNHNV and CDR2 YYDKDF (reference sequence). This CDR3 is built from 13 residues. CDR3 protein: CATSREGKSTQYF. The CDR3 bases are TGTGCCACCAGCAGAGAGGGAAAATCAACGCAGTATTTT.

This clonotype was observed many times. V is TRBV29-1 and J is TRBJ1-1; TRBD1 is a possible D gene (6 bases). The CDR3 consists of 13 residues. From germline, CDR1 is SQVTM and CDR2 ANQGSEA. Trimming took off 6 bases at V and 4 bases at J, with 15 bases between the two ends. The chain's CDR3 is CSVKTGLGTEAFF. The CDR3 DNA sequence: TGCAGCGTCAAAACAGGGCTCGGCACTGAAGCTTTCTTT.

With regard to this clonotype: A read error may produce the germline difference seen at one junction end. The J gene is TRBJ1-5, the V gene TRBV5-6, with TRBD1 identical over 9 bases. This CDR3 is built from 16 residues. Germline V gives CDR1 SGHDT, CDR2 YYEEEE. The DNA for the CDR3 is TGTGCCATCAGCTCGGGACAGGGCCTGAGCAATCAGCCCCAGCATTTT. Amino acids: CAISSGQGLSNQPQHF. Full variable domain (missing parts from reference TRBV5-6 and TRBJ1-5): DAGVTQSPTHLIKTRGQQVTLRCSPKSGHDTVSWYQQALGQGPQFIFQYYEEEERQRGNFPDRFSGHQFPNYSSELNVNALLLGDSALYLCAISSGQGLSNQPQHFGDGTRLSIL.

In this sample, this clonotype turned up many times. The rearrangement links TRBV15 to TRBJ2-2, with D possibly TRBD2 on 6 matching bases. Deletions cut 9 bases from V and 7 bases from J, with 12 bases between. The CDR3 is made up of 12 amino acids. Germline V gene lookup returns CDR1 LNHNV and CDR2 YYDKDF (reference sequence). The CDR3 is CATSAGNGELFF. Written as DNA, the CDR3 is TGTGCCACTTCCGCGGGGAACGGGGAGCTGTTTTTT.

This chain links TRBV28 with TRBJ1-1, with D unresolved. Germline CDR1 is MDHEN and CDR2 is SYDVKM. The CDR3 is 11 amino acids. Trimming stripped 8 bases from V and 5 bases from J, with 9 bases between. This CDR3 is CASGPWTEAFF. The CDR3 bases are TGTGCCAGCGGACCGTGGACTGAAGCTTTCTTT.

This clonotype was seen more than once but under ten times. The gene calls are TRBV4-1 and TRBJ2-7; 8 nucleotides line up with TRBD2. The J segment lost 1 base and the V segment lost 0 bases, leaving 5 bases of the junction unmatched. The CDR3 consists of 16 residues. Germline CDR1 reads MGHRA; CDR2 reads YSYEKL. CDR3 in amino acids: CASSQERGGASYEQYF. The DNA for the CDR3 is TGCGCCAGCAGCCAAGAACGGGGGGGGGCTTCCTACGAGCAGTACTTC.

In its sample, this clonotype was seen many times. V and J are TRBV4-1 and TRBJ2-7; 13 nucleotides match TRBD2. CDR1 MGHRA and CDR2 YSYEKL come from the germline V gene. The J segment lost 0 bases and the V segment lost 3 bases, leaving 8 bases of the junction unmatched. This CDR3 is built from 18 residues. This chain's CDR3 is CASSQAETSGGSSYEQYF. The CDR3 nucleotides are TGCGCCAGCAGCCAGGCGGAGACTAGCGGGGGGTCCTCCTACGAGCAGTACTTC.

This clonotype was recorded at least ten times. The chain couples TRBV7-2 to TRBJ2-2; D is perhaps TRBD1 (6 bases). Trimming pared 5 bases from V and 6 bases from J, leaving 10 bases between. In germline, CDR1 is SGHTA, CDR2 FQGNSA. The CDR3 is 13 residues long. CDR3 sequence (DNA): TGTGCCAGCAGCGATACAGGGTCCGGGGAGCTGTTTTTT. Protein: CASSDTGSGELFF. The full variable domain, in which reference TRBV7-2 and TRBJ2-2 provide the parts outside the CDR3, is GAGVSQSPSNKVTEKGKDVELRCDPISGHTALYWYRQSLGQGLEFLIYFQGNSAPDKSGLPSDRFSAERTGGSVSTLTIQRTQQEDSAVYLCASSDTGSGELFFGEGSRLTVL.

In its sample, this clonotype was seen many times. The chain carries TRBV5-1 and TRBJ1-2, with D hard to call. Trimming left V 0 bases short and J 4 bases short, with 7 bases between. Germline assignment: CDR1 SGHRS and CDR2 YFSETQ. The CDR3 covers 13 residues. The CDR3 sequence: CASSLGLTYGYTF. DNA for the CDR3: TGCGCCAGCAGCTTGGGATTGACCTATGGCTACACCTTC.

This clonotype was counted at least ten times. The rearrangement joins TRBV9 to TRBJ2-1; D remains unclear. V lost 0 bases and J lost 6, with 10 bases in between. The CDR3 covers 14 residues. CDR1 and CDR2 from the germline V gene are SGDLS and YYNGEE. The CDR3 protein is CASSVVASGNEQFF. The CDR3 DNA is TGTGCCAGCAGCGTAGTGGCTAGTGGCAATGAGCAGTTCTTC.

J is TRBJ2-5 and V is TRBV2; 16 positions match TRBD2. CDR1 SNHLY and CDR2 FYNNEI come from the germline V gene. Unmatched junction bases numbered 6, after V lost 5 bases and J lost 3 bases. The length of the CDR3 is 17 residues. Here the CDR3 reads CASSPGTSGGAKETQYF. In DNA form, the CDR3 reads TGTGCCAGCAGTCCGGGGACTAGCGGGGGGGCTAAAGAGACCCAGTACTTC.

This clonotype was recorded at least ten times. The chain uses TRBV12-3 or TRBV12-4 and TRBJ1-2, with D hard to call. The ends were cut back, 6 bases at V and 6 bases at J, with 14 bases in the middle. This CDR3 comprises 13 residues. This CDR3 is CASRVGDYDGYTF. The CDR3 nucleotides are TGTGCCAGCAGGGTCGGTGATTACGATGGCTACACCTTC.

Only a few counts were recorded for this clonotype. The chain combines TRBV7-2 with TRBJ2-1; 8 bases line up with TRBD2. V trimming: 2 bases; J trimming: 8 bases; junction bases outside the gene matches: 5. The CDR3 length is 14 residues. The germline V gene encodes CDR1 SGHTA and CDR2 FQGNSA. For the CDR3, the DNA is TGTGCCAGCAGCTTATCTTCGGGGGGGGATGAGCAGTTCTTC. It translates to CASSLSSGGDEQFF.